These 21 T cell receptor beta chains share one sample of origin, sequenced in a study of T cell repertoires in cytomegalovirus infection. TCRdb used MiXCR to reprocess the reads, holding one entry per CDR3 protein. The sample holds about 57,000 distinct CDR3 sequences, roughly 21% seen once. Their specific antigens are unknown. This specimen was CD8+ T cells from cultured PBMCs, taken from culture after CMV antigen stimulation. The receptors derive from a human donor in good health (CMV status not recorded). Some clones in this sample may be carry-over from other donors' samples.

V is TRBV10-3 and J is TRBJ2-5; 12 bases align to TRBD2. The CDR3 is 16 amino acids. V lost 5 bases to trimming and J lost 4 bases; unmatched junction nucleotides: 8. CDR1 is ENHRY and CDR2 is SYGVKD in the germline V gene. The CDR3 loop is CAISPTSGGPGETQYF. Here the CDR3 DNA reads TGTGCCATCAGTCCCACTAGCGGGGGGCCAGGAGAGACCCAGTACTTC.

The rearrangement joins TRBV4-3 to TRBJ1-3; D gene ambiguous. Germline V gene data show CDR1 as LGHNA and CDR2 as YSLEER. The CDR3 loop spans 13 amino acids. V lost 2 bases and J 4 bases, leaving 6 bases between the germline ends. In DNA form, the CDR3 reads TGCGCCAGCAGCCAAACGGGGGGAAACACCATATATTTT. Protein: CASSQTGGNTIYF.

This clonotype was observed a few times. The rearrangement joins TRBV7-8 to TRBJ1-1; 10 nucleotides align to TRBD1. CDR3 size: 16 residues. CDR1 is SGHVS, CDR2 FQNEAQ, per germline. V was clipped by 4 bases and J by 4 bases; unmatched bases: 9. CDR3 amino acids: CASSSGYWTGGTEAFF. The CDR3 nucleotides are TGTGCCAGCAGCTCGGGGTATTGGACAGGGGGCACTGAAGCTTTCTTT.

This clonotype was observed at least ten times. CDR3: CASRPDIAGASTDTQYF. CDR3 sequence (DNA): TGTGCCAGCAGACCAGATATAGCGGGAGCCAGCACAGATACGCAGTATTTT. This chain uses TRBV7-2 with TRBJ2-3, with 9 bases that match TRBD2. The length of the CDR3 is 17 residues. The ends lost 6 bases at V and 0 bases at J; junction bases unmatched: 10. The germline CDR1 and CDR2 sequences are SGHTA and FQGNSA.

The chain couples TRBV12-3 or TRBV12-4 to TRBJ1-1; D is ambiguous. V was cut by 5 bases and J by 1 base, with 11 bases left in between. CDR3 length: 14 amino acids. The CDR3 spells CASSTKTWNTEAFF. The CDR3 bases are TGTGCCAGCAGTACCAAGACGTGGAACACTGAAGCTTTCTTT.

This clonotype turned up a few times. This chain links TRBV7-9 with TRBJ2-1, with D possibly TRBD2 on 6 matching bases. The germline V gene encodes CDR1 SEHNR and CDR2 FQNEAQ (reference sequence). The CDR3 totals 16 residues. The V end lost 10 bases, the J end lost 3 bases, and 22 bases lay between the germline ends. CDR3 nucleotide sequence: TGTGCCACACGGGAGTTGGCGGGCGCCATCTACAATGAGCAGTTCTTC. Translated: CATRELAGAIYNEQFF.

CDR3 nucleotide sequence: TGTGCCAGCAGCTTATCCGCACCCCCCGACCGATCTGGAAACACCATATATTTT. This sequence encodes CASSLSAPPDRSGNTIYF. The rearrangement uses TRBV7-3 and TRBJ1-3; D is undetermined. The germline V gene has CDR1 SGHTA and CDR2 FQGTGA. This CDR3 spans 18 amino acids. V lost 2 bases and J lost 1, with 18 bases in between.

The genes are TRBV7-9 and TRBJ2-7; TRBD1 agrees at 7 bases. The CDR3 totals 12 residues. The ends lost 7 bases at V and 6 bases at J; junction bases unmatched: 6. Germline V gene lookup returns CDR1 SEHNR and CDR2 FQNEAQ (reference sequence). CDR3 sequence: CASTRQGIEQYF. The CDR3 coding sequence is TGTGCCAGCACCCGACAGGGAATCGAGCAGTACTTC.

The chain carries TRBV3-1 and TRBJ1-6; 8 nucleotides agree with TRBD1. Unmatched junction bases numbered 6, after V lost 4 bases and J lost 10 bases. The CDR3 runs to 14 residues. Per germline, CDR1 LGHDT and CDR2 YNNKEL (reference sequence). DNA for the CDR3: TGTGCCAGCAGCCTGGGACAGGCGGTATCACCCCTCCACTTT. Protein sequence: CASSLGQAVSPLHF.

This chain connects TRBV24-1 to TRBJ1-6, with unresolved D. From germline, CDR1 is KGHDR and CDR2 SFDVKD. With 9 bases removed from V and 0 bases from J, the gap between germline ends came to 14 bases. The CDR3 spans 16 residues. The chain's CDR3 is CATRIPGSSYNSPLHF. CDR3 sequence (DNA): TGTGCCACCCGCATCCCCGGCAGCTCCTATAATTCACCCCTCCACTTT.

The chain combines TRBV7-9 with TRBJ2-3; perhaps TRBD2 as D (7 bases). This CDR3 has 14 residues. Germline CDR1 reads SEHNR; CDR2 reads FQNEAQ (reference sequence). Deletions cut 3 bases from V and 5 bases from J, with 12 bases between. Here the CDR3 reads CASSFKGGVDTQYF. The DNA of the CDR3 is TGTGCCAGCAGCTTTAAGGGGGGGGTAGATACGCAGTATTTT.

CDR3 bases: TGCGCCAGCAGCCAAGATCAGCCGGGGGCGTCTGGGGCCAACGTCCTGACTTTC. It translates to CASSQDQPGASGANVLTF. The chain links TRBV4-3 to TRBJ2-6; D is possibly TRBD1 or TRBD2 (6 bases each). CDR3 length: 18 amino acids. Looked up from germline, CDR1 is LGHNA and CDR2 is YSLEER. Trimming removed 0 bases at V and 1 base at J, with 13 bases between.

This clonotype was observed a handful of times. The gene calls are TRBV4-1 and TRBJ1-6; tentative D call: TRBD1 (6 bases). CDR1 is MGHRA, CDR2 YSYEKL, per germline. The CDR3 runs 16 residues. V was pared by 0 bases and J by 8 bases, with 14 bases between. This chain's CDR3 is CASSQDRGRGDSPLHF. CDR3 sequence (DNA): TGCGCCAGCAGCCAAGATCGGGGCAGGGGAGATTCACCCCTCCACTTT.

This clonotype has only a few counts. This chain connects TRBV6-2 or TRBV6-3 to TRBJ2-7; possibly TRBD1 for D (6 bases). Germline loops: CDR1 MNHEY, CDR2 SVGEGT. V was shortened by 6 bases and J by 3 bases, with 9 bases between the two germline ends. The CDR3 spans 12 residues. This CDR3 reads CASRGDNYEQYF. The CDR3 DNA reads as TGTGCCAGCAGGGGGGACAACTACGAGCAGTACTTC.

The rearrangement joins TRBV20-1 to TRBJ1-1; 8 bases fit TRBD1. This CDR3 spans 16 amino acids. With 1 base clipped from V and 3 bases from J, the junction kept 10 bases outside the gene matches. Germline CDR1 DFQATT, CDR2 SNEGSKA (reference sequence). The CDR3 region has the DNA TGCAGTGCTAGAGTTGGACAGGGAAGTCGGGACACTGAAGCTTTCTTT. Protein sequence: CSARVGQGSRDTEAFF.

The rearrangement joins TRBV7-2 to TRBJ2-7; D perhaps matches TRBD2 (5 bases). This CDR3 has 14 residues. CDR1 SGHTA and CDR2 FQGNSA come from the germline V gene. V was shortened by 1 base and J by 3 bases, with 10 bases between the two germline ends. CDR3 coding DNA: TGTGCCAGCAGCTTAGGTTTGGCGGGCTACGAGCAGTACTTC. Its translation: CASSLGLAGYEQYF.

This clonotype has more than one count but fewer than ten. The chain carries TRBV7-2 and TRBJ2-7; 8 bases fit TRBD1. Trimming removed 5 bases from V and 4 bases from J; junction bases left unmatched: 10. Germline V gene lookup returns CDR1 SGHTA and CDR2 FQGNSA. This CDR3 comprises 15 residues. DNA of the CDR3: TGTGCCAGCAGCATAGACAGGGGTGTTGAGTACGAGCAGTACTTC. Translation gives CASSIDRGVEYEQYF.

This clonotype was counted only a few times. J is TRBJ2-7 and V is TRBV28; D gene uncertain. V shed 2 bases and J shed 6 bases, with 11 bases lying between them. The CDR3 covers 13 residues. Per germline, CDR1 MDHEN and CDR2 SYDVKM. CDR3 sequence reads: CASSLQILSEQYF. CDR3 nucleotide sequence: TGTGCCAGCAGTTTACAAATCTTGTCCGAGCAGTACTTC. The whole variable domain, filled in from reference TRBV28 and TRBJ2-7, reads DVKVTQSSRYLVKRTGEKVFLECVQDMDHENMFWYRQDPGLGLRLIYFSYDVKMKEKGDIPEGYSVSREKKERFSLILESASTNQTSMYLCASSLQILSEQYFGPGTRLTVT.

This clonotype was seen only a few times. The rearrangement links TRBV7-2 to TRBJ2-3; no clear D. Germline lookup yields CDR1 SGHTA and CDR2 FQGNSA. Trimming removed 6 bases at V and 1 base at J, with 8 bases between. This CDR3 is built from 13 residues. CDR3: CASRDARTDTQYF. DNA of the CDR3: TGTGCCAGCAGGGACGCGCGCACAGATACGCAGTATTTT.

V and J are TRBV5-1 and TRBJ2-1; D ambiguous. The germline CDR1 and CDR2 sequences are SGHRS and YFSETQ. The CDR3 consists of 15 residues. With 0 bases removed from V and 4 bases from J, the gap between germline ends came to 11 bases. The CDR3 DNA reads TGCGCCAGCAGCTTGGATCCACAGTTTTACAATGAGCAGTTCTTC. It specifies CASSLDPQFYNEQFF.

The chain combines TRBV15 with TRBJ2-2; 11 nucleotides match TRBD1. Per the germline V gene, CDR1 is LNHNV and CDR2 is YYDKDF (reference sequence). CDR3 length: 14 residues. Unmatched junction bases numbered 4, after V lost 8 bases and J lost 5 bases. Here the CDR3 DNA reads TGTGCCACCGTAGGGACAGGGGGGACCGGGGAGCTGTTTTTT. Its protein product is CATVGTGGTGELFF. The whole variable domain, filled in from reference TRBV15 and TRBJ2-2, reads DAMVIQNPRYQVTQFGKPVTLSCSQTLNHNVMYWYQQKSSQAPKLLFHYYDKDFNNEADTPDNFQSRRPNTSFCFLDIRSPGLGDTAMYLCATVGTGGTGELFFGEGSRLTVL.